The 7 T cell receptor beta chains below come from one sample, sequenced in a study of T cell repertoires in cytomegalovirus infection. TCRdb redid the calling of the reads with MiXCR, one entry per CDR3 protein. The sample records under 150,000 distinct CDR3 sequences, 8% to 9% being singletons. Sequenced material: PBMCs. Receptor source: a human donor in good health (CMV status not recorded). Some clones in this sample may be carry-over from other donors' samples.

The rearrangement links TRBV5-4 to TRBJ2-1; TRBD2 matches 9 bases. The CDR3 loop spans 15 amino acids. Germline V gives CDR1 SGHNT, CDR2 YYREEE (reference sequence). Germline trimming cut 4 bases from V and 3 bases from J; bases unmatched to any gene: 5. CDR3 sequence (DNA): TGTGCCAGCAGCCCCGAGCGGGGGGTCTACAATGAGCAGTTCTTC. Its protein is CASSPERGVYNEQFF.

This clonotype was recorded many times. This chain connects TRBV9 to TRBJ2-5; D gene uncertain. Looked up from germline, CDR1 is SGDLS and CDR2 is YYNGEE. V gave up 5 bases and J gave up 4 bases, with 15 bases separating them. CDR3 length equals 14 residues. The CDR3 DNA follows: TGTGCCAGCAGTCGACAAGGGATTGGAGAGACCCAGTACTTC. Translated: CASSRQGIGETQYF.

Many counts were recorded for this clonotype. The chain couples TRBV6-2 or TRBV6-3 to TRBJ2-7; 10 bases agree with TRBD1. CDR3 size: 15 residues. J gave up 3 bases and V 4 bases, and 6 bases lay outside the gene matches. Germline CDR1 and CDR2: MNHEY and SVGEGT. CDR3 DNA sequence: TGTGCCAGCAGTTTGAAGGGGACAGGGGTCTACGAGCAGTACTTC. Residues: CASSLKGTGVYEQYF.

The CDR3 is CAISEYQETQYF. CDR3 sequence (DNA): TGTGCCATCAGTGAGTACCAAGAGACCCAGTACTTC. The rearrangement links TRBV10-3 to TRBJ2-5; D unclear. This CDR3 has 12 amino acids. Germline CDR1 is ENHRY and CDR2 is SYGVKD. Deletions cut 1 base from V and 0 bases from J, with 0 bases between.

This chain connects TRBV7-6 to TRBJ2-1, with unresolved D. This CDR3 comprises 11 residues. V was cut by 9 bases and J by 6 bases, with 9 bases left in between. Germline CDR1 reads SGHVS; CDR2 reads FNYEAQ. CDR3 sequence reads: CASLPANEQFF. CDR3 DNA: TGTGCCAGTCTCCCCGCCAATGAGCAGTTCTTC.

This clonotype showed up many times. This sequence joins TRBV2 and TRBJ1-5, with 7 bases that match TRBD1. Germline V gives CDR1 SNHLY, CDR2 FYNNEI. J was trimmed by 4 bases and V by 4 bases; bases with no gene match: 4. The CDR3 has 14 residues. CDR3 sequence: CASSGQGDNQPQHF. Written as DNA, the CDR3 is TGTGCCAGCAGTGGACAGGGAGATAATCAGCCCCAGCATTTT.

As for this clonotype: Just one base apart from a much larger clone, this may be a read error. The CDR3 does not close with the conserved phenylalanine or tryptophan, likely indicating a read error. The gene calls are TRBV18 and TRBJ2-6, with no clear D. The CDR3 has 16 residues. Trimming left V 1 base short and J 1 base short, with 8 bases between. Germline values: CDR1 KGHSH, CDR2 LQKENI. CDR3 in DNA: TGTGCCAGCTCACCACGAATGGGTTCTGGGGCCAACGTCCTGACTCTC. It translates to CASSPRMGSGANVLTL.